This T cell receptor beta chain appears in the sequencing data of a study of blood T cell repertoires in COVID-19. Seattle's cohort entered during active infection and was followed longitudinally. Method: immunoSEQ multiplex PCR; TCRdb's copy keeps in-frame clones and lacks some. The sample lists about 160,000 clones; approximately 93% were seen once. The TCR comes from a woman aged 55 to 70 with COVID-19, enrolled during active disease. Sequenced sample: peripheral blood.

This CDR3 reads CASSVSGTSTSTDTQYF. The CDR3 DNA reads as TGTGCCAGCAGCGTATCCGGGACTAGCACTAGCACAGATACGCAGTATTTT. The chain has TRBV9 and TRBJ2-3; 9 bases are shared with TRBD2. The germline V gene has CDR1 SGDLS and CDR2 YYNGEE. This CDR3 has 17 residues. The ends lost 1 base at V and 0 bases at J; junction bases unmatched: 6.